The 32 T cell receptor beta chains listed next were all sequenced from one sample in a study of blood T cell repertoires in COVID-19. This table comes from immunoSEQ multiplex PCR, and its TCRdb copy is limited to in-frame clones, with some not included. The data hold 130,000 to 150,000 clones, with 84% observed a single time. Sequencing was carried out using peripheral blood. The origin of the receptors is a human donor in a cohort sampled during active COVID-19.

This clone was seen only once. The chain joins TRBV2 to TRBJ1-1; 7 bases agree with TRBD1. The V and J ends lost 8 bases and 0 bases, in that order; junction bases with no gene match: 3. Germline V gene sequence: CDR1 SNHLY, CDR2 FYNNEI. This CDR3 contains 13 residues. For the CDR3, the DNA is TGTGCCAGCGGGGGACAGTTGAACACTGAAGCTTTCTTT. Its protein is CASGGQLNTEAFF.

The V call is TRBV29-1, the J call TRBJ1-2; 7 positions match TRBD1. Unmatched junction bases numbered 3, after V lost 4 bases and J lost 4 bases. The CDR3 loop spans 12 amino acids. Germline V gene lookup returns CDR1 SQVTM and CDR2 ANQGSEA. The CDR3 protein is CSVGQGSYGYTF. The CDR3, as DNA: TGCAGCGTTGGACAGGGTAGCTATGGCTACACCTTC.

This chain joins TRBV5-1 and TRBJ1-5; D might be TRBD1 (6 bases). Germline V gene lookup returns CDR1 SGHRS and CDR2 YFSETQ. The CDR3 loop spans 14 amino acids. V was trimmed by 0 bases and J by 4 bases, leaving 8 bases between them. In DNA, the CDR3 is TGCGCCAGCAGCTTGGCAGGGGATAATCAGCCCCAGCATTTT. It yields the protein CASSLAGDNQPQHF.

In this sample, this clone turned up once. Since a much larger clone is just one base distant, this may be a read error. This chain joins TRBV11-3 and TRBJ1-3; D is possibly TRBD1 (6 bases). The germline V gene encodes CDR1 SGHNT and CDR2 YENEEA. CDR3 length: 15 amino acids. Written as DNA, the CDR3 is TGTGCCAGCAACTTAGAAGGGGGCTCTGGAAACACCATATATTTT. Protein product: CASNLEGGSGNTIYF.

The chain's CDR3 is CASTGQGRVDTEAFF. Written as DNA, the CDR3 is TGTGCCAGCACCGGCCAGGGGCGGGTGGACACTGAAGCTTTCTTT. The chain employs TRBV28 and TRBJ1-1; tentatively, D is TRBD1 (6 bases). V dropped 7 bases and J dropped 3 bases, with 18 bases sitting between them. Germline V CDR1 and CDR2: MDHEN, SYDVKM. This CDR3 is built from 15 residues.

J is TRBJ2-1 and V is TRBV2; D call uncertain. The V end lost 5 bases, the J end lost 13 bases, and 12 bases lay between the germline ends. Germline CDR1 reads SNHLY; CDR2 reads FYNNEI. This CDR3 is built from 11 residues. CDR3 nucleotides: TGTGCCAGCAGTCATAAACTGGTACAGTTCTTC. Translation: CASSHKLVQFF.

The rearrangement links TRBV19 to TRBJ1-5; D possibly corresponds to TRBD1 (6 bases). The CDR3 has 14 amino acids. V lost 3 bases, J lost 10 bases, and 16 bases lay in between. Germline V CDR1 and CDR2: LNHDA, SQIVND (reference sequence). The CDR3 DNA reads as TGTGCCAGTAGTATTCAGGGGCCTAGGGTCCCCCAGCATTTT. Translated: CASSIQGPRVPQHF.

The chain couples TRBV19 to TRBJ1-5; D gene ambiguous. CDR1 is LNHDA, CDR2 SQIVND, per germline (reference sequence). This CDR3 contains 13 residues. DNA of the CDR3: TGTGTCTCATCACCACAGTTCAATCAGCCCCAGCATTTT. It codes for CVSSPQFNQPQHF.

This clone was seen only a few times. The J gene is TRBJ2-2, the V gene TRBV28; D gene unclear. The V gene's germline CDR1 is MDHEN and CDR2 SYDVKM. The ends were cut back, 2 bases at V and 7 bases at J, with 5 bases in the middle. The CDR3 totals 12 residues. CDR3 nucleotides: TGTGCCAGCAGTTTACCTGTCGGGGAGCTGTTTTTT. It translates to CASSLPVGELFF.

V is TRBV6-5 and J is TRBJ1-2, with D perhaps TRBD1 (6 bases). Trimming pared 6 bases from V and 4 bases from J, leaving 15 bases between. This CDR3 spans 14 amino acids. Germline loops: CDR1 MNHEY, CDR2 SVGAGI. The CDR3 DNA is TGTGCCAGCAGCGCTACAGGGTTCGCCTATGGCTACACCTTC. It codes for CASSATGFAYGYTF.

This chain connects TRBV5-4 to TRBJ2-6, with a possible D match to TRBD1 (6 bases). Looked up from germline, CDR1 is SGHNT and CDR2 is YYREEE (reference sequence). The CDR3 extends over 15 amino acids. V lost 2 bases, J lost 4 bases, and 10 bases lay in between. The CDR3 DNA sequence: TGTGCCAGCAGCTTAACAGGGTTAGGGGCCAACGTCCTGACTTTC. Translating it yields CASSLTGLGANVLTF.

The chain uses TRBV7-2 and TRBJ2-3; 8 bases are a match to TRBD1. Germline CDR1 SGHTA, CDR2 FQGNSA. Losses at the gene ends were 5 bases for V and 6 bases for J; bases not matched to a gene: 10. This CDR3 contains 15 residues. The CDR3 protein is CASSPKRTGLDTQYF. The DNA of the CDR3 is TGTGCCAGCAGCCCTAAGCGGACAGGGTTGGATACGCAGTATTTT.

The CDR3 DNA is TGCGCCAGCAGCTTGGGACAGGGCCTGTCAGGATACGAGCAGTACTTC. Translation: CASSLGQGLSGYEQYF. This sequence joins TRBV5-1 and TRBJ2-7, with 7 positions matching TRBD1. V trimming: 0 bases; J trimming: 4 bases; junction bases outside the gene matches: 10. CDR1 and CDR2 from the germline V gene are SGHRS and YFSETQ. The CDR3 length is 16 residues.

The gene calls are TRBV6-5 and TRBJ1-2; D might be TRBD1 (5 bases). The CDR3 contains 15 residues. Between the trimmed V and J ends, which lost 6 bases and 8 bases, there was a span of 22 bases. Germline values: CDR1 MNHEY, CDR2 SVGAGI. CDR3 nucleotides: TGTGCCAGCAGAAAGGCCCGGCCGGGGGTAGAGGGCTACACCTTC. This gives the protein CASRKARPGVEGYTF.

The rearrangement joins TRBV28 to TRBJ1-1; no firm D call. Germline V CDR1 and CDR2: MDHEN, SYDVKM. This CDR3 contains 15 residues. Trimming pared 3 bases from V and 4 bases from J, leaving 15 bases between. The chain's CDR3 is CASSFSDPAGTEAFF. CDR3 DNA: TGTGCCAGCAGTTTCTCCGACCCGGCGGGCACTGAAGCTTTCTTT.

This clone occurred once. This chain links TRBV28 with TRBJ2-1; D gene uncertain. Per germline, CDR1 MDHEN and CDR2 SYDVKM. This CDR3 comprises 14 residues. V was cut by 6 bases and J by 5 bases, with 14 bases left in between. Here the CDR3 DNA reads TGTGCCAGCAGCCCCACGGTACGTAACAATGAGCAGTTCTTC. It encodes CASSPTVRNNEQFF.

This sequence joins TRBV4-2 and TRBJ2-1; D might be TRBD2 (5 bases). V shed 0 bases and J shed 4 bases, with 13 bases lying between them. The V gene's germline CDR1 is LGHNA and CDR2 YNFKEQ. This CDR3 is built from 16 residues. The DNA of the CDR3 is TGTGCCAGCAGCCAAGATCCCGGGGAAGGGTACAATGAGCAGTTCTTC. It specifies CASSQDPGEGYNEQFF.

This rearrangement joins TRBV18 to TRBJ2-7; possibly TRBD1 for D (6 bases). This CDR3 is 13 amino acids long. Deletions cut 3 bases from V and 2 bases from J, with 8 bases between. Germline lookup yields CDR1 KGHSH and CDR2 LQKENI. CDR3 sequence: CASSPGQPYEQYV. In nucleotides, the CDR3 is TGTGCCAGCTCACCTGGACAGCCCTACGAGCAGTACGTC.

This clone was observed a few times. Here the CDR3 DNA reads TGCGCCAGCAGCCCCTCCCTACTAGCGGGAGGGGCGAACACCGGGGAGCTGTTTTTT. Amino acids: CASSPSLLAGGANTGELFF. This sequence joins TRBV4-1 and TRBJ2-2, with 13 positions matching TRBD2. This CDR3 has 19 amino acids. The ends lost 4 bases at V and 0 bases at J; junction bases unmatched: 8. Germline V lookup: CDR1 MGHRA, CDR2 YSYEKL.

This chain links TRBV19 with TRBJ1-4; 7 bases fit TRBD1. The V segment lost 8 bases and the J segment 7 bases; nucleotides outside the gene matches: 4. This CDR3 is built from 12 residues. The germline V gene has CDR1 LNHDA and CDR2 SQIVND (reference sequence). CDR3 DNA: TGTGCCAGTGGGACAGACGTTGAAAAACTGTTTTTT. The encoded protein is CASGTDVEKLFF.

In this sample, this clone turned up a few times. The chain uses TRBV3-1 (or the pseudogene TRBV3-2) and TRBJ2-1, with 9 bases matching TRBD1. The CDR3 is 15 residues long. The trim removed 4 bases at V and 7 bases at J, leaving 8 bases unmatched. CDR1 is LGHDT, CDR2 YNNKEL, per germline (reference sequence). CDR3 in amino acids: CASSLPGQGRNEQFF. Written as DNA, the CDR3 is TGTGCCAGCAGCCTACCGGGACAGGGAAGGAATGAGCAGTTCTTC.

This clone showed up just once. This chain uses TRBV3-1 (or the pseudogene TRBV3-2) with TRBJ1-2; 7 nucleotides line up with TRBD1. This CDR3 has 16 residues. J was trimmed by 1 base and V by 1 base; bases with no gene match: 6. CDR1 is LGHDT, CDR2 YNNKEL, per germline (reference sequence). The CDR3 DNA reads as TGTGCCAGCAGCCAAGGTCGAGCAGGGGGTAACTATGGCTACACCTTC. Its translation is CASSQGRAGGNYGYTF.

The chain joins TRBV30 to TRBJ1-6; D may be TRBD1 (5 bases). The V gene lost 2 bases and the J gene lost 0 bases, with 8 bases spanning the gap. This CDR3 contains 15 residues. Germline CDR1 is GTSNPN and CDR2 is SVGIG (reference sequence). CDR3 bases: TGTGCCTGGAGTAGGGGAATCTCCTATAATTCACCCCTCCACTTT. Translation gives CAWSRGISYNSPLHF.

The gene calls are TRBV7-2 and TRBJ2-7; 10 bases agree with TRBD1. This CDR3 has 15 amino acids. Germline trimming cut 4 bases from V and 4 bases from J; bases unmatched to any gene: 7. CDR1 and CDR2 from the germline V gene are SGHTA and FQGNSA. The CDR3 DNA reads TGTGCCAGCAGCTCACGGACAGGGGGTCCTTACGAGCAGTACTTC. Translating it yields CASSSRTGGPYEQYF.

This chain joins TRBV25-1 and TRBJ2-5, with TRBD1 matching over 9 bases. The CDR3 is made up of 17 amino acids. Germline V CDR1 and CDR2: MGHDK, SYGVNS. The trim removed 3 bases at V and 5 bases at J, leaving 13 bases unmatched. The CDR3 DNA is TGTGCCAGCAGTGATCTCGGAAGGACAGGGGAATTGGAGACCCAGTACTTC. It encodes CASSDLGRTGELETQYF.

This clone was seen a few times. V usage is TRBV19 and J usage is TRBJ1-5, with D possibly being TRBD1 (5 bases). This CDR3 is built from 15 residues. Germline V gives CDR1 LNHDA, CDR2 SQIVND (reference sequence). Trimming took 6 bases from V and 1 from J, leaving 13 bases between them. The CDR3 region has the DNA TGTGCCAGTAGGGGAGGGGATGCGAGCAATCAGCCCCAGCATTTT. Protein: CASRGGDASNQPQHF.

This clone has only one observation. The V and J genes are TRBV29-1 and TRBJ2-1, with TRBD2 identical over 7 bases. Trimming took 3 bases from V and 0 from J; bases not matched to a gene: 8. This CDR3 has 16 residues. CDR1 SQVTM and CDR2 ANQGSEA come from the germline V gene. The CDR3 bases are TGCAGCGTTGAGAGGGGCATAGCGGGCTCCTACAATGAGCAGTTCTTC. Translated, it gives CSVERGIAGSYNEQFF.

This chain joins TRBV27 and TRBJ1-1, with 7 bases fitting TRBD1. Per germline, CDR1 MNHEY and CDR2 SMNVEV (reference sequence). The V segment lost 7 bases and the J segment 1 base; nucleotides outside the gene matches: 12. This CDR3 is built from 16 residues. CDR3 coding DNA: TGTGCCAGCAAGACCACCGTAAGGGGGCCGAACACTGAAGCTTTCTTT. This sequence encodes CASKTTVRGPNTEAFF.

The chain couples TRBV27 to TRBJ2-5, with D possibly matching TRBD2 (6 bases). V lost 8 bases to trimming and J lost 3 bases, with 13 bases between them. Germline-derived CDR1 and CDR2 are MNHEY and SMNVEV (reference sequence). The CDR3 is 13 residues long. DNA of the CDR3: TGTGCCAGCCTTATTAGCGGTGAAGAGACCCAGTACTTC. Translated, it gives CASLISGEETQYF.

This clone was observed a handful of times. This chain joins TRBV11-2 and TRBJ1-6; no firm D call. CDR1 is SGHAT, CDR2 FQNNGV, per germline. V gave up 4 bases and J gave up 8 bases, with 12 bases separating them. The CDR3 covers 14 residues. CDR3 sequence reads: CASSSLTGYSPLHF. In DNA form, the CDR3 reads TGTGCCAGCAGCTCCTTGACGGGTTATTCACCCCTCCACTTT.

V is TRBV29-1 and J is TRBJ1-1, with TRBD1 as a possible D gene (5 bases). Trimming removed 4 bases from V and 3 bases from J, with 12 bases in between. This CDR3 spans 13 amino acids. Germline V CDR1 and CDR2: SQVTM, ANQGSEA. The DNA of the CDR3 is TGCAGCGTTGTGTGGGGCGGTTACACTGAAGCTTTCTTT. The encoded protein is CSVVWGGYTEAFF. The variable domain in full, completed from reference TRBV29-1 and TRBJ1-1, reads SAVISQKPSRDICQRGTSLTIQCQVDSQVTMMFWYRQQPGQSLTLIATANQGSEATYESGFVIDKFPISRPNLTFSTLTVSNMSPEDSSIYLCSVVWGGYTEAFFGQGTRLTVV.

The CDR3 DNA is TGTGCCAGCAGCCAAGAGTGGGACAGACTTGAAGCTTTCTTT. This encodes CASSQEWDRLEAFF. This chain connects TRBV14 to TRBJ1-1; 7 bases agree with TRBD1. The CDR3 is made up of 14 amino acids. Germline V CDR1 and CDR2: SGHDN, FVKESK. V shed 0 bases, J shed 7 bases, and the junction held 5 bases outside the gene matches.